Listed below are T cell receptor beta chains from one sample, sequenced in a study of T cells in Graves' hyperthyroidism and ophthalmopathy. Each CDR3 protein is one row after TCRdb ran MiXCR on the multiplex PCR reads. The sample contains approximately 490,000 distinct CDR3 sequences, 22% of which appear only once. The sample consisted of blood. These receptor sequences come from a woman aged 70 to 79 with Graves' ophthalmopathy. CDR3s include the opening cysteine and the closing phenylalanine or tryptophan. A D gene is named only where the DNA matches it firmly. Part of the rows lack a size; the others show once, few, many or a class for expanded clones.

j_gene,abundance,v_gene,d_gene,CDR3aa,CDR3nt
TRBJ1-5,.,TRBV5-1,.,CASSPGTTWSNQPQHF,TGCGCCAGCAGTCCGGGGACAACGTGGAGCAATCAGCCCCAGCATTTT
TRBJ2-1,few,TRBV2,.,CASSARLVNEQFF,TGTGCCAGCAGCGCTCGACTAGTGAATGAGCAGTTCTTC
TRBJ2-7,.,TRBV10-2,.,CASILDLGAYEQYF,TGCGCCAGCATACTCGACCTTGGAGCCTACGAGCAGTACTTC
TRBJ2-1,.,TRBV7-2,TRBD1,CASSRDRGSYEQFF,TGTGCCAGCAGCCGGGACAGGGGATCCTATGAGCAGTTCTTC
TRBJ1-2,.,TRBV18,.,CASSPAGVDYGYTF,TGTGCCAGCTCACCGGCGGGGGTGGACTATGGCTACACCTTC
TRBJ1-1,many,TRBV6-1,TRBD1,CASSEYGTGAARNTEAFF,TGTGCCAGCAGTGAATACGGGACAGGGGCCGCGCGTAACACTGAAGCTTTCTTT
TRBJ1-2,few,TRBV6-6,.,CASSYGALNRVYGYTF,TGTGCCAGCAGTTACGGGGCCCTTAACAGGGTTTATGGCTACACCTTC
TRBJ1-2,.,TRBV20-1,.,CSAGEAGHGYGYTF,TGCAGTGCTGGAGAAGCCGGCCATGGGTATGGCTACACCTTC
TRBJ2-7,.,TRBV12-3/TRBV12-4,TRBD1,CASRRGQEPAYEQYF,TGTGCCAGCAGGCGAGGACAGGAACCTGCCTACGAGCAGTACTTC
TRBJ1-1,few,TRBV7-9,.,CASSLNQNTEAFF,TGTGCCAGCAGCTTAAATCAGAACACTGAAGCTTTCTTT
TRBJ2-5,many,TRBV6-1,TRBD2,CASSRDHGTSGIGTQYF,TGTGCCAGCAGTCGGGACCACGGGACTAGCGGGATTGGGACCCAGTACTTC
TRBJ2-1,.,TRBV5-1,.,CASSSGRSIYNEQFF,TGCGCCAGCAGCTCGGGGAGAAGTATCTACAATGAGCAGTTCTTC
TRBJ1-2,many,TRBV12-3/TRBV12-4,.,CASRDTMVGYTF,TGTGCCAGCAGGGATACTATGGTCGGCTACACCTTC
TRBJ1-5,.,TRBV9,TRBD1,CASSVGDRAPYRNQPQHF,TGTGCCAGCAGCGTAGGAGACAGGGCTCCTTATCGCAATCAGCCCCAGCATTTT
TRBJ1-2,.,TRBV6-1,.,CASRAGPVRGYTF,TGTGCCAGCAGGGCAGGTCCGGTGCGTGGCTACACCTTC
TRBJ2-2,.,TRBV7-2,.,CASSRTTGVGELFF,TGTGCCAGCAGCCGAACAACGGGAGTCGGGGAGCTGTTTTTT
TRBJ2-5,.,TRBV30,.,CAFNGGLGETQYF,TGTGCCTTTAACGGGGGGCTGGGAGAGACCCAGTACTTC
TRBJ1-1,.,TRBV12-3/TRBV12-4,.,CASSLRGNTGAFF,TGTGCCAGCAGTTTAAGAGGGAACACTGGAGCTTTCTTT